This entry is about one T cell receptor (beta chain). With 5 bases clipped from V and 12 bases from J, the junction kept 11 bases outside the gene matches. The CDR3 runs 14 residues. CDR1 and CDR2 from the germline V gene are MRHNA and SNTAGT. Profiled with immunoSEQ multiplex PCR; TCRdb holds only in-frame clones, not every one. The data hold around 71,000 clones, with over 60% observed a single time. The data were obtained in a study of blood T cell repertoires in COVID-19. Across the whole study: COVID-19 samples from acute and convalescent phases originated in the United States, Italy and Spain. Sample material is recorded as cDNA or gDNA derived from T cells, B-cell-depleted T cells, or PBMCs.

The sequenced sample consisted of peripheral blood. This TCR came from a woman older than 75 with active or convalescent COVID-19. J is TRBJ1-1 and V is TRBV6-4, with 11 positions matching TRBD1. The CDR3 sequence is CASSLSQGDRGSFF. The CDR3 coding sequence is TGTGCCAGCAGTCTATCCCAGGGGGACAGGGGGTCTTTCTTT.